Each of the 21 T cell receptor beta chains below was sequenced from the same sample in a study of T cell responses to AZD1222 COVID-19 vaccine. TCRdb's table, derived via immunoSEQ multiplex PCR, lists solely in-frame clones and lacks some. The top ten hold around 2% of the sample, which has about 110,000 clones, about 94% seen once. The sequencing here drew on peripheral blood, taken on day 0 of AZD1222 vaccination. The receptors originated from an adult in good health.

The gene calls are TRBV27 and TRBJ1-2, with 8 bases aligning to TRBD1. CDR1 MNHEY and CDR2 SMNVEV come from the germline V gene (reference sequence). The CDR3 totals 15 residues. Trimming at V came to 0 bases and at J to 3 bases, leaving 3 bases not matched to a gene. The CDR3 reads CASSLSAGGDYGYTF. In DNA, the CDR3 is TGTGCCAGCAGTTTATCAGCAGGGGGCGACTATGGCTACACCTTC.

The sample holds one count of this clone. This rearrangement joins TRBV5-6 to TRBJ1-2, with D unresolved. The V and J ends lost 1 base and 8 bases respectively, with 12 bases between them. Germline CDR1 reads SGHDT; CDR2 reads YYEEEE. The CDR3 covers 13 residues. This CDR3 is CASSLMRSWGYTF. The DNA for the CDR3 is TGTGCCAGCAGCTTGATGCGGAGCTGGGGCTACACCTTC.

The CDR3 DNA is TGTGCCAGCAGCTGGACAATCGAGCAGTACTTC. Its translation is CASSWTIEQYF. This chain links TRBV6-5 with TRBJ2-7; a weak D match, TRBD1 (5 bases). The CDR3 has 11 residues. In germline, CDR1 is MNHEY, CDR2 SVGAGI. V was trimmed by 6 bases and J by 6 bases, leaving 9 bases between them.

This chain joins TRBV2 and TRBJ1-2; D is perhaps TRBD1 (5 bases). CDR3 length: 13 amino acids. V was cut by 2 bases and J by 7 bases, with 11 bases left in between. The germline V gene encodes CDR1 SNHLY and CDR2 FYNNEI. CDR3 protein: CASSESGSGGYTF. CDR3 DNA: TGTGCCAGCAGTGAATCAGGGTCGGGTGGCTACACCTTC.

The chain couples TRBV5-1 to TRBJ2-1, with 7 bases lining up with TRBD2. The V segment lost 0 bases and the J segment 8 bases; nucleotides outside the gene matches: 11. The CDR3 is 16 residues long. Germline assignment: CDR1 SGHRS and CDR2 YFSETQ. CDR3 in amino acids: CASSLDGAGVLDEQFF. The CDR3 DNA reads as TGCGCCAGCAGCTTGGACGGTGCGGGAGTACTAGATGAGCAGTTCTTC.

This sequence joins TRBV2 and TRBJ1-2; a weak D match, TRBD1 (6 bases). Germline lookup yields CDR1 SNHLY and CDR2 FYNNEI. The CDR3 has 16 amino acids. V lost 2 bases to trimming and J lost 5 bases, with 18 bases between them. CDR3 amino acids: CASSESIGGGAYGYTF. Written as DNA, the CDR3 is TGTGCCAGCAGTGAATCGATTGGAGGGGGGGCTTATGGCTACACCTTC.

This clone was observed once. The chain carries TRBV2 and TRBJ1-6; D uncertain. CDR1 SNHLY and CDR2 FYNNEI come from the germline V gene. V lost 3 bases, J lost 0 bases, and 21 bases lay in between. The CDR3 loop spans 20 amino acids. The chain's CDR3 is CASSDTGLGQLISYNSPLHF. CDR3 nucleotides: TGTGCCAGCAGTGATACGGGCTTGGGTCAACTAATCTCCTATAATTCACCCCTCCACTTT.

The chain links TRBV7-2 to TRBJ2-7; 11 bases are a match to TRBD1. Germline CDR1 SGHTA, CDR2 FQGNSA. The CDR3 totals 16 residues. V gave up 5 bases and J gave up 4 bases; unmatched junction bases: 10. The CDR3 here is CASSPFVGTGGYEQYF. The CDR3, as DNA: TGTGCCAGCAGCCCATTCGTAGGGACAGGGGGTTACGAGCAGTACTTC.

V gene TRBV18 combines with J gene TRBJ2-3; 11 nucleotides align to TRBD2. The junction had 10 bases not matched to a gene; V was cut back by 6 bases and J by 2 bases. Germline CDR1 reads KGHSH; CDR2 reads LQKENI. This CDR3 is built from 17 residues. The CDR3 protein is CASSRYGTSGYTDTQYF. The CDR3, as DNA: TGTGCCAGCTCGCGCTACGGGACTAGCGGCTACACAGATACGCAGTATTTT.

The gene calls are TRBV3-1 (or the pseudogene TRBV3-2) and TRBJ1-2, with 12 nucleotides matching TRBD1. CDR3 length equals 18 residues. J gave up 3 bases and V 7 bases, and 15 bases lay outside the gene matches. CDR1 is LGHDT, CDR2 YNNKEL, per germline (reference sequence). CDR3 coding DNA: TGTGCCAGCACCCCAAGTGGGGACAGGGGGCGGAATGACTATGGCTACACCTTC. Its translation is CASTPSGDRGRNDYGYTF.

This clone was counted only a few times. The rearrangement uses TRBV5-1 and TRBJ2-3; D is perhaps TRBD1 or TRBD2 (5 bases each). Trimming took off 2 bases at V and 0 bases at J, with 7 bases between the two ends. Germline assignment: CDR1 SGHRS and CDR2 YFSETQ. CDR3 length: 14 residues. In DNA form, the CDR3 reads TGCGCCAGCAGCTTACGGGACAGCACAGATACGCAGTATTTT. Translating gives CASSLRDSTDTQYF. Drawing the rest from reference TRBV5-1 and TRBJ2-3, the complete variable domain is KAGVTQTPRYLIKTRGQQVTLSCSPISGHRSVSWYQQTPGQGLQFLFEYFSETQRNKGNFPGRFSGRQFSNSRSEMNVSTLELGDSALYLCASSLRDSTDTQYFGPGTRLTVL.

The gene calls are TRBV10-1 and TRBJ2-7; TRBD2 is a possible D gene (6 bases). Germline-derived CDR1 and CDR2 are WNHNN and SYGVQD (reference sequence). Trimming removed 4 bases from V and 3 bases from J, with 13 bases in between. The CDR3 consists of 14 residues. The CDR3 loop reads CASSASGRLYEQYF. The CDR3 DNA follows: TGCGCCAGCAGTGCCTCAGGGAGGCTCTACGAGCAGTACTTC.

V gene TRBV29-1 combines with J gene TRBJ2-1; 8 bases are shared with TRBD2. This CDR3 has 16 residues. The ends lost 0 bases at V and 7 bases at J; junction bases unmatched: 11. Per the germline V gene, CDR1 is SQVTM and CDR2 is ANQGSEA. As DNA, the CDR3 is TGCAGCGTTGAAGATCTTCACGGGAGGGCCGGAAATGAGCAGTTCTTC. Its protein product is CSVEDLHGRAGNEQFF.

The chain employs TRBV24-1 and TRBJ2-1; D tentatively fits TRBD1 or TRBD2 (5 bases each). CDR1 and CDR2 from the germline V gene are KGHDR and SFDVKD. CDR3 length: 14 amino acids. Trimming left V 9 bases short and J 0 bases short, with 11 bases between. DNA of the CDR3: TGTGCCACCCGTGGGGGAAGCTCCTACAATGAGCAGTTCTTC. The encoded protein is CATRGGSSYNEQFF.

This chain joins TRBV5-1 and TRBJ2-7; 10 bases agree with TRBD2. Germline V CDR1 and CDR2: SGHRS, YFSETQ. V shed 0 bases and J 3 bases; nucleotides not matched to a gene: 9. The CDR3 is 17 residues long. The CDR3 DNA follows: TGCGCCAGCAGCTTGGGCAGCGGGGGGGACTATCTCTACGAGCAGTACTTC. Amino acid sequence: CASSLGSGGDYLYEQYF. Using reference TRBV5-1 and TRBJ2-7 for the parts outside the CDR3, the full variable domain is KAGVTQTPRYLIKTRGQQVTLSCSPISGHRSVSWYQQTPGQGLQFLFEYFSETQRNKGNFPGRFSGRQFSNSRSEMNVSTLELGDSALYLCASSLGSGGDYLYEQYFGPGTRLTVT.

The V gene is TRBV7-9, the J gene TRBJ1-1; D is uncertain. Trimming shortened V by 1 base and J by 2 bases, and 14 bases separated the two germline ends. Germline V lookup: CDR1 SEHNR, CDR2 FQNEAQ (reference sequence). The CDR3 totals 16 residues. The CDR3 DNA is TGTGCCAGCAGCTTAGGCGCGAGATTCGCAAACACTGAAGCTTTCTTT. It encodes CASSLGARFANTEAFF.

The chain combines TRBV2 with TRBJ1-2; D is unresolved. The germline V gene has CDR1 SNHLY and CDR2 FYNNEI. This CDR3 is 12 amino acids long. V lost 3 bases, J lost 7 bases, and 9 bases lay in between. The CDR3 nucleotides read TGTGCCAGCAGTGATGGAATGGGTGGCTACACCTTC. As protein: CASSDGMGGYTF.

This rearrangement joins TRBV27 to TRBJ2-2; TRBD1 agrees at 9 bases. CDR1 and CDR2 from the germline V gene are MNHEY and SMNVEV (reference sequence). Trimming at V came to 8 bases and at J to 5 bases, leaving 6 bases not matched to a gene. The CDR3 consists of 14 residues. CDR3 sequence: CASRGTGRTGELFF. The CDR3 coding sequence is TGTGCCAGCCGGGGGACAGGGAGGACCGGGGAGCTGTTTTTT.

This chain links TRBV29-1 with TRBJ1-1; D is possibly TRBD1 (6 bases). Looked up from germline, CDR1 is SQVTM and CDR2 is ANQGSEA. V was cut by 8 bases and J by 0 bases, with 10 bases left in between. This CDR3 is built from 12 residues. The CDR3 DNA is TGCAGCCTCGGGACAATGAACACTGAAGCTTTCTTT. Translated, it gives CSLGTMNTEAFF.

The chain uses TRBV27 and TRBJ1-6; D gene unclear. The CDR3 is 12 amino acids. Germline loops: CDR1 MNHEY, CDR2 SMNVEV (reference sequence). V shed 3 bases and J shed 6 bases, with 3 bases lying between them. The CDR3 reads CASSFANSPLHF. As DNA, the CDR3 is TGTGCCAGCAGTTTTGCTAATTCACCCCTCCACTTT.

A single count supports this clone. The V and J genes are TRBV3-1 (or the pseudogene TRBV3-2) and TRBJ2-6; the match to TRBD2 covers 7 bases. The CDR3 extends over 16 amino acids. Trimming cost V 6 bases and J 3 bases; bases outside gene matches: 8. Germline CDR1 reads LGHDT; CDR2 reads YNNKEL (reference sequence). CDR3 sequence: CASSLARDYGANVLTF. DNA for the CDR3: TGTGCCAGCAGTCTAGCGAGGGACTATGGGGCCAACGTCCTGACTTTC.